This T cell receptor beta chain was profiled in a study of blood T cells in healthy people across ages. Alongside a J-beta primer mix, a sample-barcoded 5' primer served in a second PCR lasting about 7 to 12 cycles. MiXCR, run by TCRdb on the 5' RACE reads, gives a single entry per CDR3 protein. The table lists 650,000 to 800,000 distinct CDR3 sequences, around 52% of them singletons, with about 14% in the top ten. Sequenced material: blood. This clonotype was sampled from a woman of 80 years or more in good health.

Here the CDR3 reads CASDLEGDNQPQHF. CDR3 DNA: TGTGCCAGCGACCTAGAAGGGGATAATCAGCCCCAGCATTTT. The gene calls are TRBV9 and TRBJ1-5, with TRBD1 as a possible D gene (5 bases). The germline gives CDR1 SGDLS, CDR2 YYNGEE. V gave up 7 bases and J gave up 4 bases, with 15 bases separating them. This CDR3 is built from 14 residues.